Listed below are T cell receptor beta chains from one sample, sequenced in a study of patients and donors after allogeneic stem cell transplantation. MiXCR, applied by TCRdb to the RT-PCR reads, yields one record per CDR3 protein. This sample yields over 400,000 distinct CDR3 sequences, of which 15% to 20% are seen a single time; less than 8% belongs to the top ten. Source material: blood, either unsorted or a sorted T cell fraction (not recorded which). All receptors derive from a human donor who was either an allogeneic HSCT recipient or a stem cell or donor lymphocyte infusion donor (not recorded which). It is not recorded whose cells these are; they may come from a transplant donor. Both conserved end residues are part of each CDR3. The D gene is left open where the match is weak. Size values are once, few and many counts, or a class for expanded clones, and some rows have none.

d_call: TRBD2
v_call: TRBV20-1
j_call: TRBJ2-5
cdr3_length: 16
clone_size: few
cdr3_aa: CSASPLAGGPQETQYF
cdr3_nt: TGCAGTGCTAGCCCGCTAGCGGGAGGGCCCCAAGAGACCCAGTACTTC

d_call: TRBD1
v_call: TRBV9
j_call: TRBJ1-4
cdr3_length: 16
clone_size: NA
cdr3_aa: CASSRTGGAHPEKLFF
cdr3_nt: TGTGCCAGCAGCCGGACAGGGGGCGCACATCCAGAAAAACTGTTTTTT

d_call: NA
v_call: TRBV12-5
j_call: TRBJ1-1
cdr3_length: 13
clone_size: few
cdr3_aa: CASGLRMNTEAFF
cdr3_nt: TGTGCTAGTGGTTTGAGGATGAACACTGAAGCTTTCTTT

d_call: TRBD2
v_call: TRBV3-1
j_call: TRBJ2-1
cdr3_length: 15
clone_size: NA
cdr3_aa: CASSPVAGGYNEQFF
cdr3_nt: TGTGCCAGCAGCCCGGTAGCGGGGGGCTACAATGAGCAGTTCTTC

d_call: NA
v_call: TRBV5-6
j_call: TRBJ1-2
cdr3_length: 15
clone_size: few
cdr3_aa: CASSWRKRINYGYTF
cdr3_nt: TGTGCCAGCAGCTGGCGGAAGAGGATAAACTATGGCTACACCTTC

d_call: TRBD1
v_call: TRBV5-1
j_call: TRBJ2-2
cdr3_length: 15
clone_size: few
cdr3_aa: CASTDRSLNTGELFF
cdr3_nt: TGCGCCAGCACGGACAGGAGTTTGAACACCGGGGAGCTGTTTTTT

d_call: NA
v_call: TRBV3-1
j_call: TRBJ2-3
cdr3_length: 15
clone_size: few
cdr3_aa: CASSFRGPPTDTQYF
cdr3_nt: TGTGCCAGCAGCTTCCGGGGGCCCCCCACAGATACGCAGTATTTT

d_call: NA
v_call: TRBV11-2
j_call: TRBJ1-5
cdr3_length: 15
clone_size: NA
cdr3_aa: CASSPGRGSNQPQHF
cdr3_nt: TGTGCCAGCAGCCCCGGCAGGGGTAGCAATCAGCCCCAGCATTTT

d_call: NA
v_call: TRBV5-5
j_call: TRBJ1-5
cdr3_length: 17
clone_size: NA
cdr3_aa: CASSLGIRRISNQPQHF
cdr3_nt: TGTGCCAGCAGCCTGGGGATTAGACGGATTAGCAATCAGCCCCAGCATTTT

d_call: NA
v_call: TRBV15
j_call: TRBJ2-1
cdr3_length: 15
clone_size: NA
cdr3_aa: CATSREAPGTSNQFF
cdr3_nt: TGTGCCACCAGCAGAGAGGCGCCCGGGACCTCCAACCAGTTCTTC

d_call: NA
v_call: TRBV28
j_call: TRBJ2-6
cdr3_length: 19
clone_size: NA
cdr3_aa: CASSLLASNKDSGANVLTF
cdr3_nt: TGTGCCAGCAGTTTACTCGCCTCTAACAAGGACTCTGGGGCCAACGTCCTGACTTTC

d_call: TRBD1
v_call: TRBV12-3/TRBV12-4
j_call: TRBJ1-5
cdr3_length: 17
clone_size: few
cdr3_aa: CASTSSPRDRVNQPQHF
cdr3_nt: TGTGCCAGCACCTCCTCCCCCCGGGACAGGGTGAACCAGCCCCAGCATTTT

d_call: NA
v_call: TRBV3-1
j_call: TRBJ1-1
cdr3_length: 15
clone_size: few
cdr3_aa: CASSQDYAGRTEAFF
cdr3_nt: TGTGCCAGCAGCCAAGATTATGCAGGGAGGACTGAAGCTTTCTTT

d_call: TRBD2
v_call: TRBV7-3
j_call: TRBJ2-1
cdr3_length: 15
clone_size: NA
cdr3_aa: CASSFPSGAYNEQFF
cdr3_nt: TGTGCCAGCAGCTTTCCTAGCGGGGCCTACAATGAGCAGTTCTTC

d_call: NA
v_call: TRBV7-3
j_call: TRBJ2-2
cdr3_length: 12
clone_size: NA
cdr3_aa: CASSAFTGELFF
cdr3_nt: TGTGCCAGCAGCGCCTTCACCGGGGAGCTGTTTTTT

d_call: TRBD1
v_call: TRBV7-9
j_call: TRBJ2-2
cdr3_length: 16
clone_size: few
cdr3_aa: CASSTRQGATTGELFF
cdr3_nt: TGTGCCAGCAGCACACGACAGGGGGCGACCACCGGGGAGCTGTTTTTT

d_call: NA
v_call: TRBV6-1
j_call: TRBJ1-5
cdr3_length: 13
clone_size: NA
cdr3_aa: CASRRGGNQPQHF
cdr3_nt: TGTGCCAGCCGACGGGGGGGGAACCAGCCCCAGCATTTT

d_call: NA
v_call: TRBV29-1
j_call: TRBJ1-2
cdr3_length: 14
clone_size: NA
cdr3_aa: CSVEAKSGGYGYTF
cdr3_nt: TGCAGCGTTGAGGCAAAAAGTGGAGGATATGGCTACACCTTC

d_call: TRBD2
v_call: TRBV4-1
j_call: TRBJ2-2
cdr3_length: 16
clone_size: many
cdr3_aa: CASSLLAGGNTGELFF
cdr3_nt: TGCGCCAGCAGCCTCCTAGCGGGGGGGAACACCGGGGAGCTGTTTTTT

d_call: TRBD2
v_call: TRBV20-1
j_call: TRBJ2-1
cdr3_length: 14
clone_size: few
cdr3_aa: CSHDSGRAVNEQFF
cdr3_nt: TGCAGTCACGATAGCGGGAGGGCCGTAAATGAGCAGTTCTTC

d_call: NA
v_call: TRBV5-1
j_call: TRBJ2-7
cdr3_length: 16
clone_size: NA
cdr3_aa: CASSAGTPRNTYEQYF
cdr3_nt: TGCGCCAGCAGTGCCGGGACGCCCAGAAACACCTACGAGCAGTACTTC

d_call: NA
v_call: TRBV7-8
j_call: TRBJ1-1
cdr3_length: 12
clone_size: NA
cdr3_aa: CASSPSRTEAFF
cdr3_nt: TGTGCCAGCAGCCCCAGCCGTACTGAAGCTTTCTTT

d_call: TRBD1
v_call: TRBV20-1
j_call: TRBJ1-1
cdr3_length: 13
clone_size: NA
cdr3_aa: CSAIRDRGTEAFF
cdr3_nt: TGCAGTGCTATCCGGGACAGGGGCACTGAAGCTTTCTTT

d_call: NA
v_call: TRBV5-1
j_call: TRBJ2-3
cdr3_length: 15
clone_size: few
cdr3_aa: CASSLLGAGTDTQYF
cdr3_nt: TGCGCCAGCAGCTTGCTCGGGGCCGGCACAGATACGCAGTATTTT

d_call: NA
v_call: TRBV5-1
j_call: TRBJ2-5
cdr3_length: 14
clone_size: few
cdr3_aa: CASSRQGTLGTQYF
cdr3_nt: TGCGCCAGCAGCCGACAAGGAACCCTAGGGACCCAGTACTTC

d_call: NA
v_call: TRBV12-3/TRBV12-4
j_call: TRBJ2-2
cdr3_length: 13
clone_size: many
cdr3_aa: CASTLGVTGELFF
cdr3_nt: TGTGCCAGCACCCTTGGGGTCACCGGGGAGCTGTTTTTT

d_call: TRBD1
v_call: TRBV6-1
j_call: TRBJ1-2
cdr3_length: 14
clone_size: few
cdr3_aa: CASSPGTGHYGYTF
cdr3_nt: TGTGCCAGCAGTCCTGGGACAGGGCACTATGGCTACACCTTC

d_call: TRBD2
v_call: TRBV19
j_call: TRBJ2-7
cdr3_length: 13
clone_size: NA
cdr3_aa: CASRVAGGYEQYF
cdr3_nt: TGTGCCAGTAGGGTAGCGGGAGGCTACGAGCAGTACTTC

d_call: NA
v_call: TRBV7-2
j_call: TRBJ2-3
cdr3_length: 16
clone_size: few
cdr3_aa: CASSLSSGGHTDTQYF
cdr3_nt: TGTGCCAGCAGCTTATCTTCCGGGGGGCACACAGATACGCAGTATTTT

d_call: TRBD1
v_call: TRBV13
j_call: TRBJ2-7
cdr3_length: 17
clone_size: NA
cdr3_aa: CASSLGGPGQPAYEQYF
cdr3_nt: TGTGCCAGCAGCTTAGGAGGTCCGGGACAGCCAGCCTACGAGCAGTACTTC

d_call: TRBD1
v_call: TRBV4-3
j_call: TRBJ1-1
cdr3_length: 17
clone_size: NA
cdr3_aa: CASSQDPGRGLDTEAFF
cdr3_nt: TGCGCCAGCAGCCAAGATCCGGGCAGGGGGCTGGACACTGAAGCTTTCTTT

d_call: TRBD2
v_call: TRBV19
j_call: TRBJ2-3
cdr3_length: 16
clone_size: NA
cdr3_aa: CASSISSGSRTDSQYF
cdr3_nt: TGTGCCAGTAGTATATCTAGCGGGAGTCGGACAGATTCGCAGTATTTT

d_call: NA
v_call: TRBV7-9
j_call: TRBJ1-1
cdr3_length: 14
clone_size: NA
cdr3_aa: CASSPVRDRAEAFF
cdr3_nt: TGTGCCAGCAGCCCTGTCCGGGACCGAGCTGAAGCTTTCTTT

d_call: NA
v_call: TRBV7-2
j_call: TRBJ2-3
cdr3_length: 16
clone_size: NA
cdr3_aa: CASSLGPGRYTDTQYF
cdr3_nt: TGTGCCAGCAGCTTAGGGCCTGGAAGATACACAGATACGCAGTATTTT

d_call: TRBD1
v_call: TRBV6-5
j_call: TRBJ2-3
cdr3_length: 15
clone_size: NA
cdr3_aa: CASSYGTASTDTQYF
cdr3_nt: TGTGCCAGCAGCTACGGGACAGCTAGCACAGATACGCAGTATTTT

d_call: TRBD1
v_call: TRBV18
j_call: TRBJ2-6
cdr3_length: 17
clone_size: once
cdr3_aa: CASSTPTGRSGANVLTF
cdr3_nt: TGTGCCAGCTCAACTCCGACAGGGCGGTCCGGGGCCAACGTCCTGACTTTC

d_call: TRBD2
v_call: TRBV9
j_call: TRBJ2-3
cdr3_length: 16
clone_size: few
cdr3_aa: CASSVGLALSTDTQYF
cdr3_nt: TGTGCCAGCAGCGTGGGACTAGCGCTTAGCACAGATACGCAGTATTTT

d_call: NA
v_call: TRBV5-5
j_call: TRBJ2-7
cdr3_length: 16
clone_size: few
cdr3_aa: CASSLGLARHSYEQYF
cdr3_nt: TGTGCCAGCAGCTTGGGGCTAGCGCGTCACTCCTACGAGCAGTACTTC

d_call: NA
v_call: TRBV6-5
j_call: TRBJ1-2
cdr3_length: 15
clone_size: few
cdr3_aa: CASSSSGLLVYGYTF
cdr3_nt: NA

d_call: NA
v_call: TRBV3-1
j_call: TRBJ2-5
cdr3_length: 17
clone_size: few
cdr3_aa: CASSQAVPGPTGETQYF
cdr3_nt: TGTGCCAGCAGCCAAGCCGTCCCGGGACCCACAGGGGAGACCCAGTACTTC

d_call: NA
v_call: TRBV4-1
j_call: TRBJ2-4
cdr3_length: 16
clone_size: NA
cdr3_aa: CASSQGVALAKNIQYF
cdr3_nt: TGCGCCAGCAGCCAAGGGGTGGCTTTAGCCAAAAACATTCAGTACTTC

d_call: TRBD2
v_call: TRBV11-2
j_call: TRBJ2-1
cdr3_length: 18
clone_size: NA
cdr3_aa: CASSLGSGLGTSRNEQFF
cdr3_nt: TGTGCCAGCAGCTTAGGAAGCGGGTTGGGGACTAGTCGGAATGAGCAGTTCTTC

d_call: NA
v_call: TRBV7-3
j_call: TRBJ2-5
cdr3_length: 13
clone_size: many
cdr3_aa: CASSFRGRETQYF
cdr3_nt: TGTGCCAGCAGCTTCAGGGGCAGAGAGACCCAGTACTTC

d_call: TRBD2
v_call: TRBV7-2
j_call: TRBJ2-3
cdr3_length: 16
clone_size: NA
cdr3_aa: CASSLAGTTRTDTQYF
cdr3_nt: TGTGCCAGCAGCTTAGCGGGGACTACCCGTACAGATACGCAGTATTTT

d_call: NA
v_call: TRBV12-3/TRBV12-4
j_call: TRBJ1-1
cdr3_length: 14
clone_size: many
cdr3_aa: CASSAGTGNTEAFF
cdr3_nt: TGTGCCAGCAGTGCCGGGACGGGGAACACTGAAGCTTTCTTT

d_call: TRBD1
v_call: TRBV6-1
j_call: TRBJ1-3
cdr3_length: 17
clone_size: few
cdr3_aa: CASSTSGTALSGNTIYF
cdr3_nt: TGTGCCAGCAGTACCTCCGGGACAGCTTTATCTGGAAACACCATATATTTT

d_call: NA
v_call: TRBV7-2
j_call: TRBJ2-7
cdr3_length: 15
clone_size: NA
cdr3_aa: CASSLVRGAVYEQYF
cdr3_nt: TGTGCCAGCAGCTTAGTCAGGGGGGCTGTGTACGAGCAGTACTTC

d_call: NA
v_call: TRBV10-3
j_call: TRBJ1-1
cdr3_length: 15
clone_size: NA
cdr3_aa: CAISESGRRDTEAFF
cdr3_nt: TGTGCCATCAGTGAGTCCGGCCGCCGCGACACTGAAGCTTTCTTT

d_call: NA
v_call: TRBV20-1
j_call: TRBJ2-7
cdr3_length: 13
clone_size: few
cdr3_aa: CSAPRDLRYEQYF
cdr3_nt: TGCAGTGCGCCTAGGGATTTACGCTACGAGCAGTACTTC

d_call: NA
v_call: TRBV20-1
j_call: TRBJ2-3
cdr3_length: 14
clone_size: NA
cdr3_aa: CSALLLASTDTQYF
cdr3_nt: TGCAGTGCTTTGCTCCTAGCCAGCACAGATACGCAGTATTTT

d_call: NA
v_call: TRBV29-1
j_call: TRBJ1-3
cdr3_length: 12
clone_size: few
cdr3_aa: CSVPGRQDTIYF
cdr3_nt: TGCAGCGTTCCGGGACGGCAGGACACCATATATTTT

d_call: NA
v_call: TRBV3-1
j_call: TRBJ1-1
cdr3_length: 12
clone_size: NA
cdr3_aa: CASSHSGTEAFF
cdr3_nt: TGTGCCAGCAGCCACTCGGGAACTGAAGCTTTCTTT

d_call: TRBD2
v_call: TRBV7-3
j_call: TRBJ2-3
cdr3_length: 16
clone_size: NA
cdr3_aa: CASSLTSGSSTDTQYF
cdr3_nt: TGTGCCAGCAGCTTGACTAGCGGTTCTAGCACAGATACGCAGTATTTT

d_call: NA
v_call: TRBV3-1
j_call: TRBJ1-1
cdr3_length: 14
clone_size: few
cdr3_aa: CASSQHTGMAEAFF
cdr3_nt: TGTGCCAGCAGCCAACATACAGGGATGGCTGAAGCTTTCTTT

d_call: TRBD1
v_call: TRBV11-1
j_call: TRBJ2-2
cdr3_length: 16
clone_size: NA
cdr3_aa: CASSSPRGPVTGELFF
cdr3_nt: TGTGCCAGCAGCTCCCCCAGGGGGCCGGTGACCGGGGAGCTGTTTTTT

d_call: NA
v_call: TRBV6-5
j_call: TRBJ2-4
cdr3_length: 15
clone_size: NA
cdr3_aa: CASSYMGAPKNIQYF
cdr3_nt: TGTGCCAGCAGTTATATGGGGGCGCCCAAAAACATTCAGTACTTC

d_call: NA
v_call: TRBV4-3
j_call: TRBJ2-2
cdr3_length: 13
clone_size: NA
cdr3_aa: CASSQVRDGELFF
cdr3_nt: TGCGCCAGCAGCCAAGTTCGCGATGGGGAGCTGTTTTTT